This TCR beta chain was sequenced in a study of cytomegalovirus exposure and HLA in healthy donors. This CDR3 is built from 16 residues. Germline V gives CDR1 SGDLS, CDR2 YYNGEE. Trimming removed 0 bases from V and 4 bases from J, with 11 bases in between. Repertoires were generated with immunoSEQ multiplex PCR, while TCRdb's copy carries only in-frame clones and drops some. The sample has about 250,000 clones, roughly 87% seen once. This clone was detected only once. Its antigen is unidentified. Study-level findings and limits: TCR clusters originating in the first cohort tended to co-occur in the 110 or so validation repertoires, according to a later analysis.

Input material: PBMCs. This sequence was found in a man aged 18 to 29 in good health and CMV-seropositive. This rearrangement joins TRBV9 to TRBJ2-6; D perhaps matches TRBD1 (5 bases). The CDR3 is CASSVGGGAGANVLTF. CDR3 nucleotides: TGTGCCAGCAGCGTAGGGGGCGGCGCCGGGGCCAACGTCCTGACTTTC. The full variable domain, its missing parts supplied by reference TRBV9 and TRBJ2-6, is DSGVTQTPKHLITATGQRVTLRCSPRSGDLSVYWYQQSLDQGLQFLIQYYNGEERAKGNILERFSAQQFPDLHSELNLSSLELGDSALYFCASSVGGGAGANVLTFGAGSRLTVL.